This TCR beta chain originates from a study of post-analysis software for immune sequencing data. Overall study findings and caveats: The study found significantly lower normalized Chao1 diversity in multiple sclerosis patients than in controls. Elevated frequency relative to controls characterized roughly five TRBV segments in patients, TRBV5-6, TRBV5-1 and TRBV20-1 among them.

A few counts support this clonotype. The antigen is not known. Germline values: CDR1 LGHNA, CDR2 YNFKEQ. Trimming removed 3 bases from V and 4 bases from J; junction bases left unmatched: 5. The length of the CDR3 is 16 residues. The TCR beta cDNA libraries carried unique molecular identifiers. A population of roughly 0.9 to 11 million T cells gave rise to roughly 500,000 cDNA molecules. TCRdb fed the PCR reads into MiXCR, producing one record per CDR3 protein. The sample has around 260,000 distinct CDR3 sequences; less than 40% are singletons. The source of this sequence is a girl aged 5 to 17 with multiple sclerosis. The V gene is TRBV4-2, the J gene TRBJ2-1; 11 bases map to TRBD2. The sample was blood. The CDR3, as DNA: TGTGCCAGCAGCCATTTAGCGGGAGGGGATTACAATGAGCAGTTCTTC. As protein: CASSHLAGGDYNEQFF.